The following is a TCR beta chain sequence with its context. Its antigen remains unknown. TCRdb processed the multiplex PCR reads anew with MiXCR; each CDR3 protein has one entry. Of 100,000 to 150,000 distinct CDR3 sequences in the sample, 15% to 20% were seen once. Samples came from axillary lymph nodes draining the breast cancer. These data come from a study of breast tumors, draining lymph nodes, adjacent tissues. Study conclusions and caveats: Compared with lymph nodes, tumors were less diverse; compared with nontumor tissue, more. Luminal-like breast cancer showed significantly greater tumor-nontumor repertoire similarity than basal-like breast cancer did. Most tumor T cells seemingly derive from lymph node, then expand in tumor. Tumor T cell lymph node origin was a supported hypothesis, not proven.

V lost 1 base, J lost 6 bases, and 4 bases stayed unmatched. This CDR3 has 14 amino acids. The V gene's germline CDR1 is SGHVS and CDR2 FQNEAQ. Specimen: axillary lymph node tissue. This sequence originates from a female donor with breast cancer. Some clones in this sample may be carry-over from other donors' samples. The genes are TRBV7-8 and TRBJ1-1, with 8 bases lining up with TRBD1. The CDR3 loop reads CASSLGTGSSEAFF. CDR3 bases: TGTGCCAGCAGCTTAGGGACAGGGAGCTCTGAAGCTTTCTTT.